This T cell receptor (beta chain) was documented in a study of blood T cell repertoires in COVID-19 (dated by TCRdb to the early 2020s). A note on the overall study: The collaborator samples originated in the United States, Italy and Spain and spanned the acute and convalescent phases of COVID-19. The material from the prospective study consisted of cDNA or gDNA derived from T cells, B-cell-depleted T cells, or PBMCs. The dataset comprised deeply sampled blood TCRbeta repertoires from subjects exposed to, actively infected with, or recovered from COVID-19. The repertoires were made available in a free public database intended to serve as a resource for research on the immune response to SARS-CoV-2. The samples were drawn from the first 160 participants of the ongoing ImmuneRACE study and from roughly 1,300 subjects provided by 6 global collaborators. A de-identified subject ID, COVID-19 status, age in years and sex were almost always included in the sample metadata. HLA class I and class II types, where available, came from metadata supplied by the sample provider rather than from assay-based typing. Results and caveats for the whole study, not just this receptor: How much clinical and demographic metadata was included differed by source and by participant, and the metadata was provided uncurated.

Taken from the germline V gene, the CDR1 and CDR2 loops are SGHRS and YFSETQ. The CDR3 has 17 amino acids, counting the end cysteine and phenylalanine. Left in the record is the CDR3 DNA by itself, 51 bases read in frame from the first base. Germline trimming amounts to 0 bases on V and 3 bases on J, with 4 as the count of junction bases outside the gene matches. The collaborating institutions used their own protocols to collect whole blood in K2EDTA tubes. For TCRbeta analysis, collaborator samples were shipped as frozen whole blood, as isolated PBMCs, or as DNA extracted from either sample type. TCRbeta CDR3 regions were amplified from genomic DNA using the immunoSEQ Assay, a bias-controlled multiplex PCR. The authors' analysis ran thus. Nucleated cell counts per sample were estimated from amplification of reference gene primers within the assay. Sequence reads were collapsed and filtered to measure the absolute abundance of every unique TCRbeta CDR3 rearrangement. Productive Simpson clonality was computed per sample as the square root of Simpson's diversity index over productive rearrangements. This is the immuneACCESS table as TCRdb keeps it, with only in-frame sequences that have V and J called. A part of the clones is gone; compared with another copy, unresolved V genes explain less than half, and the rest is unexplained. V and J calls and clone size are given by that table; D and trimming were obtained from the DNA. This sample gives 30,000 to 40,000 clones in total; 80% to 90% of them show up just once. The ten largest clones capture approximately 3.6% of the sample.

This clone has just a few counts. Its antigen is not yet known. No quality values exist for individual bases; no much larger clone is one base distant. Recombination connected TRBV5-1 to TRBJ2-5; 14 bases in between match TRBD2. The origin of this receptor is a man in his fifties or sixties with acute or convalescent COVID-19. The specimen sequenced was peripheral blood. CDR3 reads: CASSLGQGLAGEETQYF. The bases are TGCGCCAGCAGCTTGGGACAGGGACTAGCGGGAGAAGAGACCCAGTACTTC.